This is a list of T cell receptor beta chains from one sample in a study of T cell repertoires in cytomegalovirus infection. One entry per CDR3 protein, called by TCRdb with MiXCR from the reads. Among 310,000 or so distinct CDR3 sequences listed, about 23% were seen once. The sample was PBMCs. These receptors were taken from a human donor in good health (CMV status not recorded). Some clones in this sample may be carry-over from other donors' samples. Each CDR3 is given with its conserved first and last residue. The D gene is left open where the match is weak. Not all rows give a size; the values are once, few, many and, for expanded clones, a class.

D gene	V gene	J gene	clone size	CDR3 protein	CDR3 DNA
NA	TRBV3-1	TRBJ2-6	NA	CASSRLTVGSGANVLTF	TGTGCCAGCAGCCGTCTCACTGTTGGGTCTGGGGCCAACGTCCTGACTTTC
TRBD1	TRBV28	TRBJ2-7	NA	CASSSPGQGNYEQYF	TGTGCCAGCAGCTCGCCGGGACAGGGCAATTACGAGCAGTACTTC
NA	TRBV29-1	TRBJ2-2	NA	CSVEERNTGELFF	TGCAGCGTTGAAGAGAGGAACACCGGGGAGCTGTTTTTT
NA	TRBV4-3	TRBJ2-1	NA	CASSQDEDNEQFF	TGCGCCAGCAGCCAAGACGAGGACAATGAGCAGTTCTTC
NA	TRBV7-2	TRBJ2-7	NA	CASSLLVPGYEQYF	TGTGCCAGCAGCTTATTGGTCCCCGGCTACGAGCAGTACTTC
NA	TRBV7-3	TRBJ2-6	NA	CASSRHRDAGANVLTF	TGTGCCAGCAGCCGTCACAGGGATGCTGGGGCCAACGTCCTGACTTTC
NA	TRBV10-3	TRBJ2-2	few	CAISARRELFF	TGTGCCATCAGTGCTCGAAGGGAGCTGTTTTTT
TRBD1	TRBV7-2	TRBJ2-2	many	CAMRQGATGELFF	TGTGCCATGAGACAGGGGGCCACCGGGGAGCTGTTTTTT
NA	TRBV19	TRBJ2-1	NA	CASREGSSYNEQFF	TGTGCCAGTAGAGAAGGGAGCTCCTACAATGAGCAGTTCTTC
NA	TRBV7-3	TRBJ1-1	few	CASSRTINTEAFF	TGTGCCAGCTCCAGGACAATTAACACTGAAGCTTTCTTT
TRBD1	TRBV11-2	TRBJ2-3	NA	CASSYTGADTQYF	TGTGCCAGCAGCTATACAGGGGCAGATACGCAGTATTTT
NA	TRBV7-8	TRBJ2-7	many	CASSQDIGAVSSYEQYF	TGTGCCAGCAGCCAGGACATAGGGGCGGTAAGCTCCTACGAGCAGTACTTC
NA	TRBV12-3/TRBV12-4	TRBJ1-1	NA	CASLAFQGLGAFF	TGTGCCAGCTTGGCTTTCCAGGGGTTAGGAGCTTTCTTT
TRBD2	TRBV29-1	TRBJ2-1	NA	CSVDRLAVNNEQFF	TGCAGCGTTGATAGACTAGCGGTTAACAATGAGCAGTTCTTC
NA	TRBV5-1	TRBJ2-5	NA	CASSMGGAEETQYF	TGCGCCAGCAGCATGGGGGGGGCAGAAGAGACCCAGTACTTC
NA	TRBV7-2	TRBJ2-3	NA	CASSLEIADTQYF	TGTGCCAGCAGCTTAGAGATCGCAGATACGCAGTATTTT
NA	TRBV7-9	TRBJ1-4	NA	CASSLRATGNWEKLFF	TGTGCCAGCAGCTTAAGGGCAACAGGGAACTGGGAAAAACTGTTTTTT
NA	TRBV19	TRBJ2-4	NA	CASSSDPNSRDIQYF	TGTGCCAGTAGCTCAGACCCGAACTCAAGGGACATTCAGTACTTC
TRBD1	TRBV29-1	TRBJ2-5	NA	CSVARRTGAQETQYF	TGCAGCGTTGCTAGGAGGACAGGGGCCCAAGAGACCCAGTACTTC
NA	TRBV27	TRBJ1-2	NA	CASSFSGDYGYTF	TGTGCCAGCAGCTTCTCAGGCGACTATGGCTACACCTTC
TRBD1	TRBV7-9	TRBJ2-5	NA	CASSHRDRAQETQYF	TGTGCCAGCAGCCACCGGGACAGGGCTCAAGAGACCCAGTACTTC
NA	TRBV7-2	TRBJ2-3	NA	CASSMRHSSTDTQYF	TGTGCCAGCAGCATGCGGCACAGTAGCACAGATACGCAGTATTTT
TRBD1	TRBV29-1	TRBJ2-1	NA	CSGRARGRDNEQFF	TGCAGCGGCAGAGCCAGGGGGCGGGACAATGAGCAGTTCTTC
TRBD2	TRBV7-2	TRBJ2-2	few	CASSGTINTGELFF	TGTGCCAGCAGCGGGACTATAAATACCGGGGAGCTGTTTTTT
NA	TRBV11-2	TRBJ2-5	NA	CASSFRVQKETQYF	TGTGCCAGCAGCTTCCGGGTCCAAAAAGAGACCCAGTACTTC
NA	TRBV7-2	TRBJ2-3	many	CASRPLPTDTQYF	TGTGCCAGCCGTCCCTTACCCACAGATACGCAGTATTTT
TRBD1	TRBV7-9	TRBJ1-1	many	CASSSGQGRNTEAFF	TGTGCCAGCAGCTCCGGACAGGGGAGGAACACTGAAGCTTTCTTT
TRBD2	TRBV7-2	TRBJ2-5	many	CASSNGAGVIQETQYF	TGTGCCAGCAGCAACGGAGCGGGGGTCATCCAAGAGACCCAGTACTTC
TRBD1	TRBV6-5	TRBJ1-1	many	CASSSDRGSTEAFF	TGTGCCAGCAGTTCTGACAGGGGCAGCACTGAAGCTTTCTTT
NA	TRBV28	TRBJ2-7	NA	CANSPPRGQPYEQYF	TGTGCCAACAGTCCCCCTCGCGGCCAACCCTACGAGCAGTACTTC
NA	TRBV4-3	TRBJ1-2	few	CASSQDALWGGYTF	TGCGCCAGCAGCCAAGATGCCCTCTGGGGGGGCTACACCTTC
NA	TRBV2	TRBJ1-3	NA	CASSTRTVGNTIYF	TGTGCCAGCAGTACCCGGACAGTTGGAAACACCATATATTTT
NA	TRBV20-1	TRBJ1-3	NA	CSAPFRRSSGNTIYF	TGCAGTGCCCCTTTTAGGCGAAGCTCTGGAAACACCATATATTTT
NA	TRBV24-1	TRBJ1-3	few	CATSDRRDGGNTIYF	TGTGCCACCAGTGACCGCCGGGACGGTGGAAACACCATATATTTT